Shown below are 12 T cell receptor beta chains from a single sample sequenced in a study of CD8 T cells in Susac syndrome. Random hexamers were used to reverse transcribe roughly 0.5 to 1 ug of RNA. TCRdb passed the immunoSEQ multiplex PCR reads through MiXCR, listing each CDR3 protein once. The table lists 250,000 to 300,000 distinct CDR3 sequences, roughly 90% of them singletons. Sequencing was performed on CD8+ T cells from PBMCs. These receptors were obtained from a human donor with multiple sclerosis.

This clonotype showed up just a few times. The chain is built from TRBV4-3 and TRBJ2-5, with 8 bases matching TRBD2. The CDR3 runs 15 residues. Germline CDR1 LGHNA, CDR2 YSLEER. Germline trimming cut 4 bases from V and 5 bases from J; bases unmatched to any gene: 9. The CDR3: CASSPRGLEGETQYF. Written as DNA, the CDR3 is TGCGCCAGCAGCCCCCGGGGACTAGAGGGGGAGACCCAGTACTTC.

The V and J genes are TRBV7-9 and TRBJ2-7, with TRBD1 identical over 7 bases. CDR1 and CDR2 from the germline V gene are SEHNR and FQNEAQ (reference sequence). This CDR3 comprises 17 residues. After removal of 5 bases from V and 1 base from J, the junction contained 14 bases not matched to a gene. CDR3 DNA: TGTGCCAGCAGCCCACGAACAGGGGAGACAGGGTCCTACGAGCAGTACTTC. Its translation is CASSPRTGETGSYEQYF.

This chain uses TRBV20-1 with TRBJ2-3; no firm D call. The CDR3 spans 13 residues. Trimming removed 3 bases at V and 0 bases at J, with 7 bases between. Germline V gene sequence: CDR1 DFQATT, CDR2 SNEGSKA (reference sequence). DNA for the CDR3: TGCAGTGCTAGTAGCCCCAGCACAGATACGCAGTATTTT. The encoded protein is CSASSPSTDTQYF.

The V gene is TRBV2, the J gene TRBJ2-7; the match to TRBD1 covers 7 bases. The CDR3 is 12 residues long. The junction had 5 bases not matched to a gene; V was cut back by 9 bases and J by 3 bases. CDR1 and CDR2 (germline): SNHLY, FYNNEI. CDR3 in DNA: TGTGCCAGTCAGGGGGAGATCTACGAGCAGTACTTC. Residues: CASQGEIYEQYF.

The rearrangement uses TRBV30 and TRBJ2-2; D unclear. V lost 5 bases to trimming and J lost 4 bases, with 8 bases between them. The CDR3 runs to 12 residues. The germline V gene encodes CDR1 GTSNPN and CDR2 SVGIG (reference sequence). CDR3 loop: CAWGAVTGELFF. The CDR3 bases are TGTGCCTGGGGAGCCGTCACCGGGGAGCTGTTTTTT.

The chain employs TRBV7-9 and TRBJ1-2; D perhaps matches TRBD1 (6 bases). This CDR3 has 15 residues. Germline V lookup: CDR1 SEHNR, CDR2 FQNEAQ (reference sequence). Trimming removed 7 bases from V and 2 bases from J, with 17 bases in between. The chain's CDR3 is CASNPGELANYGYTF. CDR3 in DNA: TGTGCCAGCAATCCAGGGGAGCTCGCCAACTATGGCTACACCTTC.

The chain carries TRBV4-2 and TRBJ2-3; 10 bases are shared with TRBD2. The V gene end was trimmed by 1 base and the J gene end by 6 bases; junction bases not matched to a gene: 10. The CDR3 spans 17 residues. Germline V gene data show CDR1 as LGHNA and CDR2 as YNFKEQ. CDR3 region: CASSQGGLAAALDTQYF. The CDR3 nucleotides read TGTGCCAGCAGCCAAGGTGGACTAGCGGCCGCACTGGATACGCAGTATTTT.

The V call is TRBV7-9, the J call TRBJ1-1; TRBD1 might be the D (6 bases). The CDR3 contains 15 residues. CDR1 SEHNR and CDR2 FQNEAQ come from the germline V gene (reference sequence). Trimming took 5 bases from V and 1 from J, leaving 14 bases between them. CDR3: CASSAGWGQNTEAFF. The CDR3 region has the DNA TGTGCCAGCAGCGCCGGCTGGGGGCAGAACACTGAAGCTTTCTTT.

The chain couples TRBV20-1 to TRBJ1-2, with 10 nucleotides matching TRBD1. Trimming removed 4 bases from V and 7 bases from J; junction bases left unmatched: 9. This CDR3 contains 14 residues. Looked up from germline, CDR1 is DFQATT and CDR2 is SNEGSKA (reference sequence). CDR3 nucleotides: TGCAGTGCTAAGTCTGACAGGGGGCATGTTGGCTACACCTTC. Its protein is CSAKSDRGHVGYTF.

The chain links TRBV7-9 to TRBJ2-1; D is unresolved. V was trimmed by 1 base and J by 7 bases, leaving 8 bases between them. This CDR3 comprises 13 residues. The germline gives CDR1 SEHNR, CDR2 FQNEAQ (reference sequence). The CDR3 DNA follows: TGTGCCAGCAGCTTAGGCCACCTTAATGAGCAGTTCTTC. Translating it yields CASSLGHLNEQFF.

The rearrangement uses TRBV20-1 and TRBJ2-3; 11 bases align to TRBD2. The germline CDR1 and CDR2 sequences are DFQATT and SNEGSKA (reference sequence). The CDR3 sequence is 19 residues long. The ends lost 0 bases at V and 7 bases at J; junction bases unmatched: 18. The CDR3 sequence is CSARDSGLAVSIAENTQYF. The CDR3 DNA reads TGCAGTGCTAGAGATTCGGGACTAGCGGTCTCCATAGCAGAAAATACGCAGTATTTT.

The count of this clonotype is one. The chain is built from TRBV29-1 and TRBJ1-1; 7 positions match TRBD1. Losses at the gene ends were 6 bases for V and 8 bases for J; bases not matched to a gene: 18. The germline V gene encodes CDR1 SQVTM and CDR2 ANQGSEA. CDR3 size: 15 residues. The CDR3 nucleotides are TGCAGCGTCGATATAGGAATTGGGACAGAGGTGGAAGCTTTCTTT. Protein product: CSVDIGIGTEVEAFF. Full variable domain (outside the CDR3, taken from reference TRBV29-1 and TRBJ1-1): SAVISQKPSRDICQRGTSLTIQCQVDSQVTMMFWYRQQPGQSLTLIATANQGSEATYESGFVIDKFPISRPNLTFSTLTVSNMSPEDSSIYLCSVDIGIGTEVEAFFGQGTRLTVV.